A single sample gave rise to the 19 T cell receptor beta chains below, sequenced in a study of T-cell reconstitution after alpha-beta-depleted transplantation in children (dated by TCRdb to 2016 to 2017). Preparation of the library involved PCR. For sequencing, an Illumina HiSeq 2500 was employed. Molecular barcoding was employed in the preparation of TCR libraries, with unique molecular identifiers being used to normalize TCRbeta repertoire quantification. The public reads were quality trimmed at Q25 with fastp and then assembled into clones with MiXCR by TCRdb, keeping productive beta chains. Each CDR3 protein appears once, grouped with its most common genes and DNA. Recorded for this sample are some 340,000 distinct CDR3 sequences; 10% of them occurred a single time. The ten top clones hold approximately 2.3% of the sample. Here the sequenced sample was PBMCs from the stem cell graft donor, taken from the stem cell graft. These receptors all come from a human donor who donated a stem cell graft to a child with acute lymphoblastic leukemia.

This clonotype was counted many times. The chain is built from TRBV5-1 and TRBJ2-7; weak D call: TRBD2 (5 bases). V was shortened by 5 bases and J by 10 bases, with 22 bases between the two germline ends. Germline values: CDR1 SGHRS, CDR2 YFSETQ. This CDR3 is built from 14 residues. CDR3 DNA sequence: TGCGCCAGCAGTGCCCTCGGACTGGCAGGTGATCAGTACTTC. Translated, it gives CASSALGLAGDQYF.

The chain carries TRBV12-3 or TRBV12-4 and TRBJ1-5; a weak D match, TRBD1 (6 bases). Trimming pared 5 bases from V and 4 bases from J, leaving 15 bases between. There are 15 residues in the CDR3. CDR3 loop: CASSRRGDGNQPQHF. Here the CDR3 DNA reads TGTGCCAGCAGTCGAAGGGGGGACGGAAATCAGCCCCAGCATTTT.

At least ten counts were recorded for this clonotype. The chain joins TRBV29-1 to TRBJ2-3, with a tentative D call TRBD1 (5 bases). Trimming shortened V by 5 bases and J by 4 bases, and 19 bases separated the two germline ends. This CDR3 is built from 15 residues. CDR1 and CDR2 (germline): SQVTM, ANQGSEA. The CDR3 region has the DNA TGCAGCGTTCTCCAAGACAGCCGAAGGGCAGATACGCAGTATTTT. Encoded protein: CSVLQDSRRADTQYF.

This clonotype was detected a few times. V and J are TRBV7-9 and TRBJ1-2; no clear D gene. Trimming stripped 0 bases from V and 4 bases from J, with 18 bases between. Germline V gives CDR1 SEHNR, CDR2 FQNEAQ (reference sequence). The CDR3 is 17 residues long. The CDR3 coding sequence is TGTGCCAGCAGCTTAGCCCGATCGACCCGGGGTAGCTATGGCTACACCTTC. This encodes CASSLARSTRGSYGYTF.

In this sample, this clonotype turned up a few times. The chain employs TRBV3-1 and TRBJ1-3; 9 bases line up with TRBD1. CDR3 length: 17 residues. The J segment lost 0 bases and the V segment lost 4 bases, leaving 7 bases of the junction unmatched. Per the germline V gene, CDR1 is LGHDT and CDR2 is YNNKEL (reference sequence). CDR3 DNA: TGTGCCAGCAGCCTCGGGACAGGGCCTCTCTCTGGAAACACCATATATTTT. It encodes CASSLGTGPLSGNTIYF.

The chain links TRBV10-3 to TRBJ1-1; a possible D gene is TRBD1 (6 bases). The CDR3 runs to 13 residues. CDR1 ENHRY and CDR2 SYGVKD come from the germline V gene. V was trimmed by 8 bases and J by 7 bases, leaving 17 bases between them. CDR3 sequence reads: CAIGPTGSDEAFF. CDR3 sequence (DNA): TGTGCCATCGGCCCAACAGGGTCGGATGAAGCTTTCTTT.

There are many counts of this clonotype. V gene TRBV12-3 or TRBV12-4 combines with J gene TRBJ2-3; 9 bases are a match to TRBD1. Germline trimming cut 5 bases from V and 0 bases from J; bases unmatched to any gene: 3. The CDR3 loop spans 15 amino acids. CDR3 sequence: CASSRTGASTDTQYF. The CDR3 region has the DNA TGTGCCAGCAGTCGGACAGGGGCTAGCACAGATACGCAGTATTTT.

The chain links TRBV10-3 to TRBJ2-7; D might be TRBD2 (6 bases). The germline gives CDR1 ENHRY, CDR2 SYGVKD. V was pared by 6 bases and J by 2 bases, with 11 bases between. The CDR3 length is 13 residues. This CDR3 reads CAIRASATYEQYF. Here the CDR3 DNA reads TGTGCCATCAGGGCTAGCGCCACCTACGAGCAGTACTTC.

This chain connects TRBV5-1 to TRBJ2-7; 7 positions match TRBD1. Looked up from germline, CDR1 is SGHRS and CDR2 is YFSETQ. V was pared by 0 bases and J by 2 bases, with 5 bases of the junction left unmatched. This CDR3 has 15 residues. The CDR3 nucleotides are TGCGCCAGCAGCTTGGAGGGGGCAGGCCCCTACGAGCAGTACTTC. This sequence encodes CASSLEGAGPYEQYF. Full variable domain (remainder filled in from reference TRBV5-1 and TRBJ2-7): KAGVTQTPRYLIKTRGQQVTLSCSPISGHRSVSWYQQTPGQGLQFLFEYFSETQRNKGNFPGRFSGRQFSNSRSEMNVSTLELGDSALYLCASSLEGAGPYEQYFGPGTRLTVT.

This clonotype came up a few times. The J gene is TRBJ1-2, the V gene TRBV29-1, with 10 nucleotides matching TRBD1. The CDR3 spans 14 residues. V was pared by 6 bases and J by 2 bases, with 6 bases of the junction left unmatched. From germline, CDR1 is SQVTM and CDR2 ANQGSEA. The chain's CDR3 is CSVWGTGANYGYTF. CDR3 nucleotide sequence: TGCAGCGTGTGGGGGACAGGGGCCAACTATGGCTACACCTTC.

The chain couples TRBV5-6 to TRBJ2-3; TRBD1 matches at 8 bases. Germline CDR1 SGHDT, CDR2 YYEEEE. J lost 0 bases, V lost 4 bases, and 13 bases had no gene match. This CDR3 comprises 18 residues. In nucleotides, the CDR3 is TGTGCCAGCAGCCCGGGACAGGTGGCGACCCTTAGCACAGATACGCAGTATTTT. This encodes CASSPGQVATLSTDTQYF.

At least ten counts were recorded for this clonotype. J is TRBJ2-4 and V is TRBV20-1, with D perhaps matching TRBD1 (5 bases). The CDR3 totals 15 residues. V gave up 5 bases and J gave up 2 bases, with 16 bases separating them. In germline, CDR1 is DFQATT, CDR2 SNEGSKA (reference sequence). CDR3 sequence (DNA): TGCAGTGCTTATAAGACAGAACGTCCCAAAAACATTCAGTACTTC. This encodes CSAYKTERPKNIQYF.

This clonotype was seen at least ten times. The chain uses TRBV20-1 and TRBJ1-1; D is uncertain. V was cut by 1 base and J by 2 bases, with 8 bases left in between. The CDR3 sequence is 13 residues long. Germline-derived CDR1 and CDR2 are DFQATT and SNEGSKA (reference sequence). CDR3 coding DNA: TGCAGTGCTAGAGTAGGCGTAAACACTGAAGCTTTCTTT. Protein sequence: CSARVGVNTEAFF.

Many counts were recorded for this clonotype. The chain employs TRBV29-1 and TRBJ1-1; no firm D call. CDR1 SQVTM and CDR2 ANQGSEA come from the germline V gene. The CDR3 has 13 amino acids. The V end was cut by 3 bases, the J end by 0 bases, with 8 bases between. The CDR3 sequence: CSVDLEMNTEAFF. The DNA for the CDR3 is TGCAGCGTTGACTTAGAAATGAACACTGAAGCTTTCTTT.

In its sample, this clonotype was seen a few times. The V call is TRBV20-1, the J call TRBJ2-5, with 9 nucleotides matching TRBD2. CDR3 length: 13 residues. Germline-derived CDR1 and CDR2 are DFQATT and SNEGSKA (reference sequence). V was clipped by 6 bases and J by 2 bases; unmatched bases: 4. The CDR3, as DNA: TGCAGTGCGCGACTAGCGGATCAAGAGACCCAGTACTTC. This translates into CSARLADQETQYF.

This clonotype was observed a few times. The CDR3 nucleotides are TGTGCCAGCAGCTTAGCTTCTATTCAAGAGACCCAGTACTTC. This sequence encodes CASSLASIQETQYF. The chain has TRBV7-9 and TRBJ2-5; D is undetermined. From germline, CDR1 is SEHNR and CDR2 FQNEAQ (reference sequence). V was cut by 0 bases and J by 2 bases, with 7 bases left in between. This CDR3 is built from 14 residues.

CDR3 in DNA: TGTGCCAGCCTGGGAGGAGCGGGCCTTTCGAACACCGGGGAGCTGTTTTTT. Translating gives CASLGGAGLSNTGELFF. The J gene is TRBJ2-2, the V gene TRBV6-2 or TRBV6-3; perhaps TRBD2 as D (6 bases). This CDR3 is built from 17 residues. The germline V and J ends were trimmed by 8 bases and 0 bases, with 19 bases remaining between them. CDR1 is MNHEY, CDR2 SVGEGT, per germline.

CDR3 in amino acids: CSAISGSFYNEQFF. DNA for the CDR3: TGCAGTGCCATCTCAGGGAGCTTCTACAATGAGCAGTTCTTC. The chain carries TRBV20-1 and TRBJ2-1; D assignment may be TRBD1 or TRBD2 (5 bases each). The V end was cut by 6 bases, the J end by 3 bases, with 15 bases between. CDR3 length: 14 amino acids. The germline gives CDR1 DFQATT, CDR2 SNEGSKA (reference sequence).

The chain is built from TRBV7-2 and TRBJ1-1; 8 bases are shared with TRBD1. CDR3 length equals 16 residues. Looked up from germline, CDR1 is SGHTA and CDR2 is FQGNSA. Trimming cost V 5 bases and J 1 base; bases outside gene matches: 9. The CDR3 coding sequence is TGTGCCAGCAGCACCCGACCCAGGGGGCCGAACACTGAAGCTTTCTTT. Translated: CASSTRPRGPNTEAFF.